The T cell receptor (beta chain) described here comes from a study of post-analysis software for immune sequencing data. In the study overall: The study covered relapsing-remitting, secondary progressive and progressive-relapsing courses of multiple sclerosis. Study results and caveats: Strong co-clustering by F measure linked samples that shared a preparation batch. When patients were compared with controls, 4 or 5 TRBV segments were more frequent, TRBV5-6, TRBV5-1 and TRBV20-1 among them. For normalized Chao1 diversity, multiple sclerosis patients scored significantly lower than controls did.

Germline V CDR1 and CDR2: DFQATT, SNEGSKA (reference sequence). The CDR3 runs to 14 residues. TCR beta libraries were prepared from cDNA with unique molecular identifiers. Around 460,000 cDNA molecules came from roughly 1 to 10 million T cells. Each CDR3 protein is one row after TCRdb ran MiXCR on the PCR reads. The data contain around 710,000 distinct CDR3 sequences, more than 45% of them singletons. This clonotype was found a few times. As yet, its antigen is unknown. Sample: blood. The TCR sequence derives from a girl aged 10-17 years with multiple sclerosis. The chain uses TRBV20-1 and TRBJ2-5; tentatively, D is TRBD2 (6 bases). The assigned J gene may be wrong: the sequence end matches TRBJ2-7 better. CDR3 protein: CSARGETSFHEQYF. The CDR3 DNA is TGCAGTGCTAGAGGGGAGACTAGTTTCCACGAGCAGTACTTC.